In this sample, the clone carrying this T cell receptor beta chain is medium-sized. As handled by the study authors: Cell counts per sample came from amplifying reference gene primers. Clones were read by immunoSEQ multiplex PCR, and TCRdb kept only the in-frame ones, dropping some. V and J calls and clone size are given by that table; D and trimming were obtained from the DNA. The table lists fewer than 150,000 clones, 84% of them singletons, with roughly 8.6% in the top ten. Germline lookup yields CDR1 SGHRS and CDR2 YFSETQ. The CDR3 totals 14 residues. The V gene lost 3 bases and the J gene lost 1 base, with 7 bases spanning the gap. This sample is drawn from a study of blood T cell repertoires in COVID-19. Study background: The origin of the acute and convalescent COVID-19 samples was the United States, Italy and Spain. From T cells, B-cell-depleted T cells, or PBMCs came the material, which was cDNA or gDNA.

The chain links TRBV5-1 to TRBJ2-2; D is unresolved. Sequences were obtained from peripheral blood. The clonotype originates from a woman aged 80 or over in a cohort sampled during active or convalescent COVID-19. CDR3 in amino acids: CASSSGWNTGELFF. Here the CDR3 DNA reads TGCGCCAGCAGCTCCGGTTGGAACACCGGGGAGCTGTTTTTT.